This paragraph reports one TCR beta chain. This sample was taken from a study of blood T cell repertoires in COVID-19. Germline loops: CDR1 LNHDA, CDR2 SQIVND (reference sequence). There are 14 residues in the CDR3. V lost 5 bases to trimming and J lost 3 bases, with 11 bases between them. The protocol was immunoSEQ multiplex PCR, while the TCRdb copy is restricted to in-frame clones and leaves out a portion. The data contain about 670,000 clones, more than 80% of them singletons. Sequencing used peripheral blood. The chain carries TRBV19 and TRBJ2-1; the D gene is possibly TRBD1 (6 bases). The sequence was collected from a woman between 18 and 30 years old with acute or convalescent COVID-19. This CDR3 is CASSAFRGYNEQFF. DNA for the CDR3: TGTGCCAGTAGTGCCTTCAGGGGCTACAATGAGCAGTTCTTC.